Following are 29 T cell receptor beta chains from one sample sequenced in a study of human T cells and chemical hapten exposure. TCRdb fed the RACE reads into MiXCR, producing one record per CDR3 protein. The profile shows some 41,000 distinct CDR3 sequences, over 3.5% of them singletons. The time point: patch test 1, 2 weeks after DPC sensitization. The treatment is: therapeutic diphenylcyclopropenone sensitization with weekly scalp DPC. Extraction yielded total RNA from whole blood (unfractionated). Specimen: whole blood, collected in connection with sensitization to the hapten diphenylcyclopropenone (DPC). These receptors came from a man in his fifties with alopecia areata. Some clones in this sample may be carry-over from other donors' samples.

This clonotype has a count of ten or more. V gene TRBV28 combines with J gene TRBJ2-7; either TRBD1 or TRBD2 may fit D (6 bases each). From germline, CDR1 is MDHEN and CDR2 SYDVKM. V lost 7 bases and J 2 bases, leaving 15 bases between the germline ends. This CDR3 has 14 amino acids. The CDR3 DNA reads TGTGCCAGCACATCGGGGGCCGGGGCCTACGAGCAGTACTTC. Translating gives CASTSGAGAYEQYF.

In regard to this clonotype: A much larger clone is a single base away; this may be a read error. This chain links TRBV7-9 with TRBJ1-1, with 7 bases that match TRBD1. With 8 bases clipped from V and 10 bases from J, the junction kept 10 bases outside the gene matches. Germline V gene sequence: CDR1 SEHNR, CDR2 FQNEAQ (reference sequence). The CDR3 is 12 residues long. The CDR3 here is CASAAGGRGAFF. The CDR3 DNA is TGTGCCAGCGCAGCAGGGGGGCGGGGAGCTTTCTTT.

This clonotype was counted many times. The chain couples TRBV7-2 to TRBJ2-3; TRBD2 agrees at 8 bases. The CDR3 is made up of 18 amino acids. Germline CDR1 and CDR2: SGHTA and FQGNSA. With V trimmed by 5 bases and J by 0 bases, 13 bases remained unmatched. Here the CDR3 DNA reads TGTGCCAGCAGCAAACCTCCCCGACTAGCGTCTAGCACAGATACGCAGTATTTT. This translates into CASSKPPRLASSTDTQYF.

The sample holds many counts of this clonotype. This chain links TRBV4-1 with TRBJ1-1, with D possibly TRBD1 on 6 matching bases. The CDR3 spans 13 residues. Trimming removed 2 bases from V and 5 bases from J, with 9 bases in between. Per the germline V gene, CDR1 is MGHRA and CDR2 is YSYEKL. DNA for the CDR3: TGCGCCAGCAGCCAAACAGGGAGGACTGAAGCTTTCTTT. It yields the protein CASSQTGRTEAFF.

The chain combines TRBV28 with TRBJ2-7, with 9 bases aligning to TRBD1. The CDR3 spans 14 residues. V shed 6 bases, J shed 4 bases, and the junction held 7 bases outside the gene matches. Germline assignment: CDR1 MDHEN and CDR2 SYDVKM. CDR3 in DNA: TGTGCCAGCAGGCCGAGACAGGGGGAATACGAGCAGTACTTC. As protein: CASRPRQGEYEQYF.

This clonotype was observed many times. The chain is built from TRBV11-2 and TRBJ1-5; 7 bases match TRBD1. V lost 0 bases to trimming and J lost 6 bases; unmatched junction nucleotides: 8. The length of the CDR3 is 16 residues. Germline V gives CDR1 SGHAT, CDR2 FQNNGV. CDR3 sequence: CASSLDGRQGGQPQHF. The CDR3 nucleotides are TGTGCCAGCAGCTTAGATGGGCGACAGGGAGGTCAGCCCCAGCATTTT. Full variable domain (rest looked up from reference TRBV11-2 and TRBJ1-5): EAGVAQSPRYKIIEKRQSVAFWCNPISGHATLYWYQQILGQGPKLLIQFQNNGVVDDSQLPKDRFSAERLKGVDSTLKIQPAKLEDSAVYLCASSLDGRQGGQPQHFGDGTRLSIL.

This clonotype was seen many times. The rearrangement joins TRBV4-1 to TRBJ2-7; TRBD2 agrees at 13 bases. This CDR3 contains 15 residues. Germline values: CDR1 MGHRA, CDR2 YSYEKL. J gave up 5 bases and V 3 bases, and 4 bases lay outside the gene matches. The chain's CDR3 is CASSHPGLAGNEQYF. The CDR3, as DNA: TGCGCCAGCAGCCATCCGGGACTAGCGGGAAACGAGCAGTACTTC.

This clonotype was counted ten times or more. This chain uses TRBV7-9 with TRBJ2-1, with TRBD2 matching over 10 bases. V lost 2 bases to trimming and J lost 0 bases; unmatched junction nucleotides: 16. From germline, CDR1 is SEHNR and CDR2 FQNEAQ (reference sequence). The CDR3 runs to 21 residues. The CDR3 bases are TGTGCCAGCAGCTTATCTCGCGCTACTAGCGGGATACCGAGCTCCTACAATGAGCAGTTCTTC. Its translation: CASSLSRATSGIPSSYNEQFF.

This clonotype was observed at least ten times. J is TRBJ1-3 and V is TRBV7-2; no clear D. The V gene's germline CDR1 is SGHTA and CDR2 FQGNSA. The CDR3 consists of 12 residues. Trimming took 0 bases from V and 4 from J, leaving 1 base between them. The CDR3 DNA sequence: TGTGCCAGCAGCTTAGCCGGAAACACCATATATTTT. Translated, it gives CASSLAGNTIYF. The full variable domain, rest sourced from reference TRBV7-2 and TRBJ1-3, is GAGVSQSPSNKVTEKGKDVELRCDPISGHTALYWYRQSLGQGLEFLIYFQGNSAPDKSGLPSDRFSAERTGGSVSTLTIQRTQQEDSAVYLCASSLAGNTIYFGEGSWLTVV.

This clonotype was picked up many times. The DNA for the CDR3 is TGTGCCAGCAGCGGGTCCTACGAGCAGTACTTC. Its translation is CASSGSYEQYF. The chain combines TRBV7-9 with TRBJ2-7; the D is unclear. The CDR3 runs to 11 residues. V gave up 5 bases and J gave up 1 base, with 3 bases separating them. The germline gives CDR1 SEHNR, CDR2 FQNEAQ (reference sequence).

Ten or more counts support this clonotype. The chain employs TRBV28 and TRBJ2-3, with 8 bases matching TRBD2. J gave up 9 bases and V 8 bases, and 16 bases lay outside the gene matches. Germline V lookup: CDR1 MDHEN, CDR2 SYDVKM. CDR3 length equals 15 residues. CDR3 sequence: CASEPRGAGVYTQYF. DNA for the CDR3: TGTGCCAGCGAGCCTCGGGGAGCGGGAGTCTACACGCAGTATTTT.

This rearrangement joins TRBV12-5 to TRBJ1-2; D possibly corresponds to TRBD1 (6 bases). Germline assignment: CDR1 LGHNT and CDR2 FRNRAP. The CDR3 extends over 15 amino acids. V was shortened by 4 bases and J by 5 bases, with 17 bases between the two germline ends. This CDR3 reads CASGSPQGPGYGYTF. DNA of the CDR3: TGTGCTAGTGGTTCCCCGCAGGGGCCGGGATATGGCTACACCTTC. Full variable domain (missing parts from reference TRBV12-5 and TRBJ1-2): DARVTQTPRHKVTEMGQEVTMRCQPILGHNTVFWYRQTMMQGLELLAYFRNRAPLDDSGMPKDRFSAEMPDATLATLKIQPSEPRDSAVYFCASGSPQGPGYGYTFGSGTRLTVV.

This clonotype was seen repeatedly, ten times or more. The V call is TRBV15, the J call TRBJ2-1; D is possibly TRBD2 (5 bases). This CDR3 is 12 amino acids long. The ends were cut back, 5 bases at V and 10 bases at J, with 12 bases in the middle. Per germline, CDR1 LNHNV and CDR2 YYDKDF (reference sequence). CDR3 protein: CATSRIGMEQFF. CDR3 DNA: TGTGCCACCAGCCGGATCGGGATGGAGCAGTTCTTC.

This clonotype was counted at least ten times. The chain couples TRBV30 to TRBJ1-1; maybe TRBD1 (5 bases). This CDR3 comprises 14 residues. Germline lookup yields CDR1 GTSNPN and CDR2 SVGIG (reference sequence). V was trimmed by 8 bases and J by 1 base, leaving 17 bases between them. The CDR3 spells CAGGGVRGNTEAFF. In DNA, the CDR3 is TGTGCCGGGGGGGGAGTAAGGGGGAACACTGAAGCTTTCTTT.

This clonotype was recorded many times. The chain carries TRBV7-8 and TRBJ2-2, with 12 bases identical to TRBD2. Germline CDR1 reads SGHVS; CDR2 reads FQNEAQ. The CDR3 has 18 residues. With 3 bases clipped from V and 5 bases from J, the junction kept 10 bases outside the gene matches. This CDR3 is CASSFPLAGGLQTGELFF. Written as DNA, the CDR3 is TGTGCCAGCAGCTTCCCTCTAGCGGGAGGGCTGCAGACCGGGGAGCTGTTTTTT. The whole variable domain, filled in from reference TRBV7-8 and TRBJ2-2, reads GAGVSQSPRYKVAKRGQDVALRCDPISGHVSLFWYQQALGQGPEFLTYFQNEAQLDKSGLPSDRFFAERPEGSVSTLKIQRTQQEDSAVYLCASSFPLAGGLQTGELFFGEGSRLTVL.

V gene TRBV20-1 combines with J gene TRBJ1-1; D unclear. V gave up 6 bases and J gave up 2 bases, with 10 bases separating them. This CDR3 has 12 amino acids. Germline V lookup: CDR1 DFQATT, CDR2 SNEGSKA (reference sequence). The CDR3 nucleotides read TGCAGTGCCGGGCCCCAAAACACTGAAGCTTTCTTT. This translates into CSAGPQNTEAFF.

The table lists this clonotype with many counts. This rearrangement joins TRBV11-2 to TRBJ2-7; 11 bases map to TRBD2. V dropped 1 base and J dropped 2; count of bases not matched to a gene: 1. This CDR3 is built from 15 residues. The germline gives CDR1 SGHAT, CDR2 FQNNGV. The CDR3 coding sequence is TGTGCCAGCAGCTTAGGACTAGCGGGGACCTACGAGCAGTACTTC. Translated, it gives CASSLGLAGTYEQYF.

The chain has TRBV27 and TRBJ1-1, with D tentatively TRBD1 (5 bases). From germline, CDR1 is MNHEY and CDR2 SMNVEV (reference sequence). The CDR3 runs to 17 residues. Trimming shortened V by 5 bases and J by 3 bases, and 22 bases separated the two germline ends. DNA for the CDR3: TGTGCCAGCAGTACACTGTGGGGGGGGTCAGAGTACACTGAAGCTTTCTTT. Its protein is CASSTLWGGSEYTEAFF.

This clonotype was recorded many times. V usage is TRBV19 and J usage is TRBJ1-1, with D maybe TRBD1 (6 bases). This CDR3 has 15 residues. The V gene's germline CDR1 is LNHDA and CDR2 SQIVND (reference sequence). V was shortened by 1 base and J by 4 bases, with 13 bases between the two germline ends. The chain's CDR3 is CASSIAGASSTEAFF. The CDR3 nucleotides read TGTGCCAGTAGTATAGCAGGGGCTTCGAGCACTGAAGCTTTCTTT.

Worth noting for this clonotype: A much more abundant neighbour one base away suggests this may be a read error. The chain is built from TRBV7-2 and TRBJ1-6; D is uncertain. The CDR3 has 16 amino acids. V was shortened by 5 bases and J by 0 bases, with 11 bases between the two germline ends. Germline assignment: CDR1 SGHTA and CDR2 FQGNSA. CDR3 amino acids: CASSPDLSSYNSPLHF. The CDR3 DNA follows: TGTGCCAGCAGCCCAGACTTGAGCTCCTATAATTCACCCCTCCACTTT.

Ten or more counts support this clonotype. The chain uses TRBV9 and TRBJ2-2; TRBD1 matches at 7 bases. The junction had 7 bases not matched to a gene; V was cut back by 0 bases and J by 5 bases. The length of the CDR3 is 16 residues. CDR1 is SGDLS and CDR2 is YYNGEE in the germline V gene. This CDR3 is CASSVGGDSITGELFF. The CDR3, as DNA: TGTGCCAGCAGCGTAGGTGGGGACAGTATTACCGGGGAGCTGTTTTTT.

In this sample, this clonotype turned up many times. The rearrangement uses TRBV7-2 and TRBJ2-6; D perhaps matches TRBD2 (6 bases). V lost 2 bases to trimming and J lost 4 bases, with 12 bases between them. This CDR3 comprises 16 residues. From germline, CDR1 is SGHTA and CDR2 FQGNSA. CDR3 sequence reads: CASSLTGVGGANVLTF. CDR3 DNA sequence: TGTGCCAGCAGCTTAACGGGAGTAGGGGGGGCCAACGTCCTGACTTTC.

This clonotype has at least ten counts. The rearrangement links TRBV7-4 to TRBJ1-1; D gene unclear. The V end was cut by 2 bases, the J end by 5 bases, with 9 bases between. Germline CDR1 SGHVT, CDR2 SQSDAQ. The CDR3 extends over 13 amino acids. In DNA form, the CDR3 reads TGTGCCAGCAGCTTATTGGGAAAAACTGAAGCTTTCTTT. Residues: CASSLLGKTEAFF. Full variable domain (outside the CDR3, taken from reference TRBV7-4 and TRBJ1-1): GAGVSQSPRYKVAKRGRDVALRCDSISGHVTLYWYRQTLGQGSEVLTYSQSDAQRDKSGRPSGRFSAERPERSVSTLKIQRTEQGDSAVYLCASSLLGKTEAFFGQGTRLTVV.

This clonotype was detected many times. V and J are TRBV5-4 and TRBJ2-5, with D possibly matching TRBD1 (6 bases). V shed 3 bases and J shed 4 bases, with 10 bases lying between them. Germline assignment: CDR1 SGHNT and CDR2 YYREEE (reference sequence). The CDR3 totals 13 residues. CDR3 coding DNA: TGTGCCAGCAGCTATGGGACAACAGAGACCCAGTACTTC. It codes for CASSYGTTETQYF. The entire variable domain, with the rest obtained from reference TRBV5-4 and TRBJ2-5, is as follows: ETGVTQSPTHLIKTRGQQVTLRCSSQSGHNTVSWYQQALGQGPQFIFQYYREEENGRGNFPPRFSGLQFPNYSSELNVNALELDDSALYLCASSYGTTETQYFGPGTRLLVL.

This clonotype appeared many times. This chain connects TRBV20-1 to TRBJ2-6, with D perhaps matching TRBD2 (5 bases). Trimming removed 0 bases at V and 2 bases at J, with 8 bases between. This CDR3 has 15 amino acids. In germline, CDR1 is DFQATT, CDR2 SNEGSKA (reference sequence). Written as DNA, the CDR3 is TGCAGTGCTAGAGATCGGGGAACTGGGGCCAACGTCCTGACTTTC. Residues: CSARDRGTGANVLTF.

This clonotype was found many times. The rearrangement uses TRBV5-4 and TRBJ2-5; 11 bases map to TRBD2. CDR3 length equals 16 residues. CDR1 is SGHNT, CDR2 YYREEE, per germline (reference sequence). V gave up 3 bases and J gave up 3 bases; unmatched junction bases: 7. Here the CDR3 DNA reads TGTGCCAGCAGCTCCAGGACTAGCGGGTTTAAAGAGACCCAGTACTTC. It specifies CASSSRTSGFKETQYF.

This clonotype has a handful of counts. The CDR3 sequence is CASSSEMGVTNEKLFF. The DNA of the CDR3 is TGTGCCAGCAGTTCAGAGATGGGGGTCACTAATGAAAAACTGTTTTTT. This sequence joins TRBV27 and TRBJ1-4; perhaps TRBD1 as D (5 bases). Germline loops: CDR1 MNHEY, CDR2 SMNVEV (reference sequence). The CDR3 totals 16 residues. The V gene lost 4 bases and the J gene lost 2 bases, with 14 bases spanning the gap.

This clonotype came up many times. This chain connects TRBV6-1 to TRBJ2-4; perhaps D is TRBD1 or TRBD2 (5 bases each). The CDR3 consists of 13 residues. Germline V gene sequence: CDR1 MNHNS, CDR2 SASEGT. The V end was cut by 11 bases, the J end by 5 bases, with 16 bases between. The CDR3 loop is CAGGLGTQNIQYF. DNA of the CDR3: TGTGCCGGAGGCTTGGGGACCCAAAACATTCAGTACTTC.

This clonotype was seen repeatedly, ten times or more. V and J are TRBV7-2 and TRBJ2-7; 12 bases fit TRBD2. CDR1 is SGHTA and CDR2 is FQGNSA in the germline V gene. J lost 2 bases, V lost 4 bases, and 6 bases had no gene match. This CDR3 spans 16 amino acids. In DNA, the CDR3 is TGTGCCAGCAGCTCGGGACTAGCGGGTTACGCCTACGAGCAGTACTTC. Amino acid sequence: CASSSGLAGYAYEQYF.